Below, one TCR beta chain is given with its context. Its antigen is not identified. This sample was included in a study of cytomegalovirus exposure and HLA in healthy donors. Looking at the study overall: One earlier analysis, a look at roughly 170 million T cells, found more than 100 million unique TCR beta sequences.

The V gene lost 7 bases and the J gene lost 4 bases, with 14 bases spanning the gap. The CDR3 length is 14 residues. Germline loops: CDR1 MNHNS, CDR2 SASEGT. Study observations and caveats: Later analysis demonstrated an association between a missense DCLRE1C variant and TCR beta V- and J-gene trimming. Reported results showed that the classifier diagnosed cytomegalovirus status with high specificity and sensitivity. Earlier analysis yielded a pattern in which most TCR beta V segments were productive about 87% or about 30% of the time.

PCR involved 60 Vbeta and 13 Jbeta primers. Measured with immunoSEQ multiplex PCR; TCRdb has only the in-frame clones, and not every one. Here the sample spans roughly 160,000 clones, less than 80% being singletons. The chain carries TRBV6-1 and TRBJ1-3; D remains unclear. What was sequenced was PBMCs. This TCR derives from a man between 35 and 55 years old in good health and CMV-seronegative. The CDR3 DNA is TGTGCCAGCATGGAGGGATCACGCGGAAACACCATATATTTT. It translates to CASMEGSRGNTIYF.